The TCR beta chain under discussion was sequenced for a study of blood T cell repertoires in COVID-19. The wider study: Acute and convalescent COVID-19 samples came from the United States, Italy and Spain.

In the study's own analysis: Estimated nucleated cell counts came from reference gene primer amplification. Generated by immunoSEQ multiplex PCR, the TCRdb table keeps only in-frame clones and is missing some. V and J calls plus clone size are reproduced from that table; the DNA served to infer D and trimming. The table includes more than 30,000 clones, about 80% detected once. The CDR3 loop spans 15 amino acids. Germline V CDR1 and CDR2: SNHLY, FYNNEI. The V gene end was trimmed by 7 bases and the J gene end by 6 bases; junction bases not matched to a gene: 8. The sequence was collected from a woman aged 70-85 years with acute or convalescent COVID-19. Sequencing input: peripheral blood. V is TRBV2 and J is TRBJ1-6, with 8 bases lining up with TRBD1. The CDR3 nucleotides read TGTGCCAGCACTACTGGACAGGGAGGTAATTCACCCCTCCACTTT. It translates to CASTTGQGGNSPLHF.